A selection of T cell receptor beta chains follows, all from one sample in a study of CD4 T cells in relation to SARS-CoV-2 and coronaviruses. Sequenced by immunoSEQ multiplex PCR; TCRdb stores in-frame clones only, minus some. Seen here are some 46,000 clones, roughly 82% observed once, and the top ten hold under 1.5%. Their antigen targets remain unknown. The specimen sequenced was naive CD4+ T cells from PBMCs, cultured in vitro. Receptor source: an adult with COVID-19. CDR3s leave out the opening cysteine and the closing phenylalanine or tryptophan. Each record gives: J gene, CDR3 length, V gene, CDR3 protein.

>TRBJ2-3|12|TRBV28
ASSPGTFTDTQY
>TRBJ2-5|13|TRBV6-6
ASSYLRQGSETQY
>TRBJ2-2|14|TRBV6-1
ASSEFSLANTGELF
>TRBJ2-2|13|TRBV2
ASSLAGVVTGELF
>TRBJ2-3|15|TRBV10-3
AISESISAGGRDTQY
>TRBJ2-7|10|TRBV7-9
ASSFNPGEQY
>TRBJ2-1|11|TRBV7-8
ASRRQGYNEQF
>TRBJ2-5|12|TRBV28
ASSRGGQGETQY
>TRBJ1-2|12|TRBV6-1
ASSDERAGLGYT
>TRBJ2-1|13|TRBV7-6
ASSLELAGLGEQF
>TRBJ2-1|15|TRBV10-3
AISEFSSGTGNNEQF
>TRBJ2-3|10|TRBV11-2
ASSLSTDTQY
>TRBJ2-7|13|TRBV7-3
ASSFLGGATQEQY
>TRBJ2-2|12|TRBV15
ATSLDRGTGELF
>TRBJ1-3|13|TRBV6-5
ASKTAGRSGNTIY
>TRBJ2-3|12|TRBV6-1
ASSESRSTDTQY
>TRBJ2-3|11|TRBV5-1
ASSPLIADTQY
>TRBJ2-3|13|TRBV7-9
ASSLAGQATDTQY
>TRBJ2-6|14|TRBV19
ASSIATGAGANVLT
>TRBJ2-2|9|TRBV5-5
ASSWPGELF
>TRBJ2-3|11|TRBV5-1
ASSLRLADTQY
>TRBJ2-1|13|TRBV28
ASSLEGAPYNEQF
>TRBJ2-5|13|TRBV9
ASSVGQGARETQY
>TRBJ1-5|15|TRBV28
ASSIRRRRGGNQPQH
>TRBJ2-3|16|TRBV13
ASSLDWRGFGTTDTQY
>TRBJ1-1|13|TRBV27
ASKPAMGLNTEAF
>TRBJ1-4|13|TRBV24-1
ATSDPGQGSEKLF
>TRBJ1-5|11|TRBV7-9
ASSLVGGQPQH
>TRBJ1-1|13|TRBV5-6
ASSFTGKWGTEAF
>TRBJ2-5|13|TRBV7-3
ASSQTGTKQETQY
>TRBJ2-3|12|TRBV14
ASSQSQGRDTQY
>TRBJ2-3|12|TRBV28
ASSPLAGGRTQY
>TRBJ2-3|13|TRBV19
ASKKGGVGADTQY
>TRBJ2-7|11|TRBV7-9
ASSLAGPYEQY
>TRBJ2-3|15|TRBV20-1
SASLSGGDLRTTTQY
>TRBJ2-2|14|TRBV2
ASSDGRGGYTGELF
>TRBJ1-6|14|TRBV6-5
ASSYLAGTYNSPLH
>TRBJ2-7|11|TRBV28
ASRGRPVYEQY
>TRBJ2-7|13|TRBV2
ASMPRGRPIYEQY
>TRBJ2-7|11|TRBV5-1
ASSRPDDYEQY
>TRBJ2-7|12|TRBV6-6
ASSQTGSSYEQY
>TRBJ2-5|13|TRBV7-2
ASSNPGRNQETQY
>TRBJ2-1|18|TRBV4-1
ASSQLPGQRTRLRYNEQF
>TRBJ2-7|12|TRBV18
ASSPPLVTYEQY
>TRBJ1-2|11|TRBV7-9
ASSPDPLRGYT
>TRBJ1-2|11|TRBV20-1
SASAPALFGYT
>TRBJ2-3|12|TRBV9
ASSVSGHTDTQY
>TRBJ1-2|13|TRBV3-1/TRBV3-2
ASSQESGLNYGYT
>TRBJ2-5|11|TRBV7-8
ASSRDRDETQY
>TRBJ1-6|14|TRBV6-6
ASRDEGGRYSSPLH
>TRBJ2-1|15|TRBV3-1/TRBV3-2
ASSQGLAGGHYNEQF
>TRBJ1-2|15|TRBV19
ASSIAHRGKALYGYT
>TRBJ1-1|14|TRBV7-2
ASSLQGGLVRTEAF
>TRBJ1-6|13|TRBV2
ARAISSGANSPLH
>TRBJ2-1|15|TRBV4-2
ASSQDLGLASYNEQF
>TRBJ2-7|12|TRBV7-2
ASSGTGTPYEQY
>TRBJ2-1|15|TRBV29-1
SVEAEASGLSYNEQF
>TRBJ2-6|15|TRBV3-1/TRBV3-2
ASSQVVGTTGANVLT
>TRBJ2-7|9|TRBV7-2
ASSLQTRQY
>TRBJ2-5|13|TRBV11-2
ASSLDRQSGETQY